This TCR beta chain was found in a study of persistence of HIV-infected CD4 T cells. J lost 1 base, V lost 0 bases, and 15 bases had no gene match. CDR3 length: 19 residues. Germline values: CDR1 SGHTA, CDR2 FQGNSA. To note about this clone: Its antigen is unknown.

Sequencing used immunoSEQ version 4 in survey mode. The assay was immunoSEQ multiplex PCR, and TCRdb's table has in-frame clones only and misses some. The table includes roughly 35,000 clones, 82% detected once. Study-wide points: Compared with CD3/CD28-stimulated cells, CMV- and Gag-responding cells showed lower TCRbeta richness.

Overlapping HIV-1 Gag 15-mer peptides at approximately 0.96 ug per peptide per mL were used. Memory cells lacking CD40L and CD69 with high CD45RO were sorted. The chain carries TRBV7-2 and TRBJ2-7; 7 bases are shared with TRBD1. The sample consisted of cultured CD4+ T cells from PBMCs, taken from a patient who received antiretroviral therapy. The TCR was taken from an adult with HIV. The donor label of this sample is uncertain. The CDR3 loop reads CASSLAIRLSWDRSYEQYF. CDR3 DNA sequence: TGTGCCAGCAGCTTAGCGATACGACTCTCATGGGACAGATCCTACGAGCAGTACTTC.